Listed here are 30 T cell receptor beta chains from one sample, sequenced in a study of blood T cell repertoires in COVID-19. Assay used: immunoSEQ multiplex PCR; TCRdb lists only in-frame clones, some missing. The sample yields over 200,000 clones, roughly 86% seen once. Sequencing was carried out using peripheral blood. The receptor source for this set is a woman aged 60-75 years with acute or convalescent COVID-19.

The V gene is TRBV27, the J gene TRBJ2-2; TRBD1 might be the D (8 bases). Germline CDR1 and CDR2: MNHEY and SMNVEV (reference sequence). This CDR3 contains 18 residues. V was cut by 8 bases and J by 5 bases, with 27 bases left in between. The CDR3: CASLGGEIGQGRTGELFF. The DNA of the CDR3 is TGTGCCAGCCTAGGGGGGGAGATAGGACAGGGTAGAACCGGGGAGCTGTTTTTT.

This chain links TRBV19 with TRBJ2-5; TRBD2 matches at 14 bases. The CDR3 has 14 residues. After removal of 7 bases from V and 9 bases from J, the junction contained 7 bases not matched to a gene. In germline, CDR1 is LNHDA, CDR2 SQIVND (reference sequence). As DNA, the CDR3 is TGTGCCAGTACTGGACTAGCGGGAGGCGCATCCCAGTACTTC. Translation gives CASTGLAGGASQYF.

This chain links TRBV28 with TRBJ1-4, with a possible D match to TRBD1 (5 bases). The germline CDR1 and CDR2 sequences are MDHEN and SYDVKM. The V end lost 5 bases, the J end lost 6 bases, and 13 bases lay between the germline ends. The CDR3 sequence is 14 residues long. CDR3 nucleotide sequence: TGTGCCAGCAGTCGGGGGGTGGTGGATGAAAAACTGTTTTTT. This translates into CASSRGVVDEKLFF.

The chain carries TRBV12-5 and TRBJ1-1, with a weak D call TRBD1 (6 bases). V shed 5 bases and J shed 0 bases, with 13 bases lying between them. The CDR3 loop spans 15 amino acids. Germline V gene sequence: CDR1 LGHNT, CDR2 FRNRAP. For the CDR3, the DNA is TGTGCTAGTGGTCCCGGACAGACTTTGAACACTGAAGCTTTCTTT. Translated: CASGPGQTLNTEAFF.

V gene TRBV9 combines with J gene TRBJ1-2, with a possible D match to TRBD1 (5 bases). This CDR3 is built from 14 residues. V was trimmed by 0 bases and J by 3 bases, leaving 9 bases between them. Germline assignment: CDR1 SGDLS and CDR2 YYNGEE. The CDR3 protein is CASSVEGVDYGYTF. For the CDR3, the DNA is TGTGCCAGCAGCGTAGAAGGGGTAGACTATGGCTACACCTTC. The complete variable domain, with remaining parts taken from reference TRBV9 and TRBJ1-2, reads DSGVTQTPKHLITATGQRVTLRCSPRSGDLSVYWYQQSLDQGLQFLIQYYNGEERAKGNILERFSAQQFPDLHSELNLSSLELGDSALYFCASSVEGVDYGYTFGSGTRLTVV.

This chain joins TRBV28 and TRBJ2-3; the D gene is possibly TRBD1 (6 bases). Germline CDR1 reads MDHEN; CDR2 reads SYDVKM. V shed 6 bases and J shed 3 bases, with 10 bases lying between them. The CDR3 consists of 13 residues. CDR3 protein: CASSPRGTDTQYF. DNA for the CDR3: TGTGCCAGCAGCCCGAGGGGGACAGATACGCAGTATTTT.

V usage is TRBV29-1 and J usage is TRBJ2-5, with 9 bases identical to TRBD2. V lost 7 bases and J lost 4; bases outside the gene matches: 28. CDR3 size: 20 residues. Germline-derived CDR1 and CDR2 are SQVTM and ANQGSEA. CDR3 nucleotides: TGCAGCGGCAGCCGGGAACCGGGGCGGGAAGGGAGCGGGAGGAGAGAGACCCAGTACTTC. Its translation: CSGSREPGREGSGRRETQYF. The entire variable domain, with the rest obtained from reference TRBV29-1 and TRBJ2-5, is as follows: SAVISQKPSRDICQRGTSLTIQCQVDSQVTMMFWYRQQPGQSLTLIATANQGSEATYESGFVIDKFPISRPNLTFSTLTVSNMSPEDSSIYLCSGSREPGREGSGRRETQYFGPGTRLLVL.

The gene calls are TRBV5-5 and TRBJ1-1; D is unresolved. Germline CDR1 is SGHKS and CDR2 is YYEKEE (reference sequence). The CDR3 has 13 residues. V was clipped by 2 bases and J by 8 bases, with 13 bases between them. The CDR3 coding sequence is TGTGCCAGCAGCTTAAACAGTATGGTAGAAGCTTTCTTT. Its protein is CASSLNSMVEAFF.

Here the CDR3 DNA reads TGTGCCAGTAGTCGGACAGGGGGAGGGACCAGCTCTGGGGCCAACGTCCTGACTTTC. This gives the protein CASSRTGGGTSSGANVLTF. The V call is TRBV19, the J call TRBJ2-6; 10 bases are a match to TRBD1. The V segment lost 5 bases and the J segment 0 bases; nucleotides outside the gene matches: 10. Germline V gene lookup returns CDR1 LNHDA and CDR2 SQIVND (reference sequence). There are 19 residues in the CDR3.

The chain is built from TRBV9 and TRBJ2-1; tentative D call: TRBD2 (5 bases). The CDR3 has 17 residues. V was shortened by 4 bases and J by 0 bases, with 17 bases between the two germline ends. CDR1 SGDLS and CDR2 YYNGEE come from the germline V gene. The CDR3 nucleotides read TGTGCCAGCAGCCCTCACGGGGTTGCTAGCTCCTACAATGAGCAGTTCTTC. Amino acid sequence: CASSPHGVASSYNEQFF.

This clone has only a few counts. V is TRBV27 and J is TRBJ1-2, with no clear D. V gave up 0 bases and J gave up 0 bases, with 8 bases separating them. From germline, CDR1 is MNHEY and CDR2 SMNVEV (reference sequence). This CDR3 region has 15 residues. The CDR3 region is CASSLSGMANYGYTF. CDR3 DNA sequence: TGTGCCAGCAGTTTATCGGGCATGGCTAACTATGGCTACACCTTC.

This chain uses TRBV6-5 with TRBJ1-6, with 8 nucleotides matching TRBD1. Germline assignment: CDR1 MNHEY and CDR2 SVGAGI. The V gene end was trimmed by 2 bases and the J gene end by 9 bases; junction bases not matched to a gene: 3. This CDR3 region has 14 residues. The CDR3 spells CASSYRDRTSPLHF. In DNA form, the CDR3 reads TGTGCCAGCAGTTACCGGGACAGGACTTCACCCCTCCACTTT.

The chain has TRBV29-1 and TRBJ2-2; TRBD1 is a possible D gene (6 bases). V was trimmed by 2 bases and J by 1 base, leaving 8 bases between them. Germline V gives CDR1 SQVTM, CDR2 ANQGSEA. This CDR3 spans 14 amino acids. For the CDR3, the DNA is TGCAGCGTTGAATGGGGACAGAACACCGGGGAGCTGTTTTTT. It specifies CSVEWGQNTGELFF.

This chain links TRBV6-2 or TRBV6-3 with TRBJ2-2, with D perhaps matching TRBD2 (6 bases). The CDR3 is 17 amino acids. Trimming took 0 bases from V and 2 from J, leaving 13 bases between them. CDR1 and CDR2 from the germline V gene are MNHEY and SVGEGT. The CDR3 spells CASSYSLGLSNTGELFF. The CDR3 DNA reads TGTGCCAGCAGTTACTCGTTGGGACTTTCTAACACCGGGGAGCTGTTTTTT.

The sample holds one count of this clone. This rearrangement joins TRBV5-1 to TRBJ1-5, with 8 bases matching TRBD1. The CDR3 extends over 14 amino acids. The ends lost 2 bases at V and 6 bases at J; junction bases unmatched: 4. Germline V gene lookup returns CDR1 SGHRS and CDR2 YFSETQ. The CDR3 region has the DNA TGCGCCAGCAGCTTAACAGGGGGAAGTCAGCCCCAGCATTTT. Translating it yields CASSLTGGSQPQHF. Looking up the rest from reference TRBV5-1 and TRBJ1-5 gives the full variable domain: KAGVTQTPRYLIKTRGQQVTLSCSPISGHRSVSWYQQTPGQGLQFLFEYFSETQRNKGNFPGRFSGRQFSNSRSEMNVSTLELGDSALYLCASSLTGGSQPQHFGDGTRLSIL.

V usage is TRBV6-4 and J usage is TRBJ1-6, with 9 bases fitting TRBD1. The CDR3 contains 16 residues. With V trimmed by 8 bases and J by 7 bases, 12 bases remained unmatched. Germline values: CDR1 MRHNA, CDR2 SNTAGT. The CDR3 protein is CASGRTGDLKNSPLHF. CDR3 DNA sequence: TGTGCCAGCGGAAGGACAGGGGATCTTAAAAATTCACCCCTCCACTTT.

The chain couples TRBV5-1 to TRBJ2-2; D is perhaps TRBD1 (5 bases). From germline, CDR1 is SGHRS and CDR2 YFSETQ. The CDR3 extends over 16 amino acids. Trimming removed 2 bases at V and 1 base at J, with 12 bases between. In DNA form, the CDR3 reads TGCGCCAGCAGCTTTAGTCCAGGGAAGAACACCGGGGAGCTGTTTTTT. It encodes CASSFSPGKNTGELFF. Full variable domain (missing parts from reference TRBV5-1 and TRBJ2-2): KAGVTQTPRYLIKTRGQQVTLSCSPISGHRSVSWYQQTPGQGLQFLFEYFSETQRNKGNFPGRFSGRQFSNSRSEMNVSTLELGDSALYLCASSFSPGKNTGELFFGEGSRLTVL.

The CDR3 reads CASRPIQRGWETQYF. Written as DNA, the CDR3 is TGTGCCAGCAGGCCAATCCAGCGGGGGTGGGAGACCCAGTACTTC. This chain uses TRBV7-9 with TRBJ2-5; 8 bases are shared with TRBD2. J was trimmed by 5 bases and V by 6 bases; bases with no gene match: 11. The CDR3 is 15 residues long. Germline loops: CDR1 SEHNR, CDR2 FQNEAQ (reference sequence).

CDR3 protein: CASSFGVRQGMGNTIYF. The CDR3 DNA reads TGTGCCAGCAGCTTTGGAGTGAGACAGGGTATGGGAAACACCATATATTTT. The rearrangement uses TRBV5-6 and TRBJ1-3, with 7 bases fitting TRBD1. Germline V gene data show CDR1 as SGHDT and CDR2 as YYEEEE. The ends lost 2 bases at V and 4 bases at J; junction bases unmatched: 12. This CDR3 contains 17 residues. The whole variable domain, remainder taken from reference TRBV5-6 and TRBJ1-3, is DAGVTQSPTHLIKTRGQQVTLRCSPKSGHDTVSWYQQALGQGPQFIFQYYEEEERQRGNFPDRFSGHQFPNYSSELNVNALLLGDSALYLCASSFGVRQGMGNTIYFGEGSWLTVV.

The rearrangement links TRBV19 to TRBJ1-3; weak D call: TRBD1 (5 bases). CDR1 LNHDA and CDR2 SQIVND come from the germline V gene (reference sequence). V lost 5 bases to trimming and J lost 4 bases, with 12 bases between them. The CDR3 is 14 residues long. CDR3 DNA sequence: TGTGCCAGTAGTCCAGGGTTGTCCGGAAACACCATATATTTT. This encodes CASSPGLSGNTIYF.

In nucleotides, the CDR3 is TGCGCCAGCAGCTTAGTCCCAGGGCTTACTAATGAAAAACTGTTTTTT. It encodes CASSLVPGLTNEKLFF. This chain connects TRBV5-1 to TRBJ1-4; a possible D gene is TRBD1 (5 bases). Per the germline V gene, CDR1 is SGHRS and CDR2 is YFSETQ. Trimming cost V 2 bases and J 2 bases, with 13 bases left between them. The CDR3 spans 16 residues.

The rearrangement joins TRBV7-9 to TRBJ2-7; 7 positions match TRBD1. CDR1 and CDR2 (germline): SEHNR, FQNEAQ (reference sequence). This CDR3 region has 15 residues. The V gene end was trimmed by 4 bases and the J gene end by 7 bases; junction bases not matched to a gene: 13. CDR3 loop: CASSSTGTEIAEQYF. CDR3 in DNA: TGTGCCAGCAGCTCGACCGGGACAGAAATAGCAGAGCAGTACTTC.

The sample holds one count of this clone. This sequence joins TRBV10-3 and TRBJ1-2, with 7 bases identical to TRBD1. J was trimmed by 0 bases and V by 7 bases; bases with no gene match: 14. This CDR3 spans 17 amino acids. The germline V gene encodes CDR1 ENHRY and CDR2 SYGVKD. CDR3 in DNA: TGTGCCATCAAGCCCGCACAGGGGACAGTAGCTAACTATGGCTACACCTTC. This codes for CAIKPAQGTVANYGYTF.

The chain combines TRBV4-2 with TRBJ2-1; tentatively, D is TRBD2 (9 bases). V shed 1 base and J shed 7 bases, with 14 bases lying between them. Germline V CDR1 and CDR2: LGHNA, YNFKEQ. This CDR3 is 15 amino acids long. In DNA, the CDR3 is TGTGCCAGCAGCCAAGCTAGCGGGACAGGTAATGAGCAGTTCTTC. It specifies CASSQASGTGNEQFF.

A word on this clone: The same CDR3 also results from other DNA sequences found in this sample. The chain is built from TRBV19 and TRBJ1-3; D unresolved. Germline V gene sequence: CDR1 LNHDA, CDR2 SQIVND (reference sequence). This CDR3 spans 14 amino acids. Trimming removed 3 bases at V and 1 base at J, with 7 bases between. The CDR3 protein is CASSIRGSGNTIYF. CDR3 nucleotide sequence: TGTGCCAGTAGTATTCGGGGATCTGGAAACACCATATATTTT. Filled out from reference TRBV19 and TRBJ1-3, the complete variable domain reads DGGITQSPKYLFRKEGQNVTLSCEQNLNHDAMYWYRQDPGQGLRLIYYSQIVNDFQKGDIAEGYSVSREKKESFPLTVTSAQKNPTAFYLCASSIRGSGNTIYFGEGSWLTVV.

This clone was detected only a few times. The CDR3 region is CASSVGLAGITDTQYF. CDR3 DNA: TGTGCCAGCAGTGTCGGACTAGCGGGGATTACAGATACGCAGTATTTT. The chain recombines TRBV2 with TRBJ2-3; 12 bases map to TRBD2. CDR1 and CDR2 (germline): SNHLY, FYNNEI. The CDR3 has 16 residues. The V and J ends lost 4 bases and 3 bases, in that order; junction bases with no gene match: 5.

This chain uses TRBV5-1 with TRBJ2-1, with 10 bases that match TRBD2. The junction had 7 bases not matched to a gene; V was cut back by 0 bases and J by 7 bases. This CDR3 has 16 amino acids. CDR1 SGHRS and CDR2 YFSETQ come from the germline V gene. CDR3 sequence: CASSLVSSGSVNEQFF. The CDR3 DNA sequence: TGCGCCAGCAGCTTGGTTTCTAGCGGGAGTGTGAATGAGCAGTTCTTC.

The chain recombines TRBV6-6 with TRBJ2-7; the D gene is possibly TRBD2 (6 bases). The germline V and J ends were trimmed by 0 bases and 4 bases, with 10 bases remaining between them. Germline CDR1 reads MNHNY; CDR2 reads SVGAGI (reference sequence). CDR3 length equals 14 residues. The CDR3 DNA sequence: TGTGCCAGCAGTTACTCCGGGGGTTGGTACGAGCAGTACTTC. Its translation: CASSYSGGWYEQYF.

The rearrangement joins TRBV19 to TRBJ2-2; 11 bases align to TRBD2. The CDR3 is 18 residues long. The germline V gene encodes CDR1 LNHDA and CDR2 SQIVND (reference sequence). J lost 4 bases, V lost 3 bases, and 10 bases had no gene match. CDR3 coding DNA: TGTGCCAGTAGTATCGGAGTAGCGGGGGGGCTGGGCACCGGGGAGCTGTTTTTT. It encodes CASSIGVAGGLGTGELFF.

V and J are TRBV5-4 and TRBJ1-2, with TRBD1 matching over 7 bases. This CDR3 has 15 residues. Germline V gives CDR1 SGHNT, CDR2 YYREEE (reference sequence). The V gene end was trimmed by 5 bases and the J gene end by 4 bases; junction bases not matched to a gene: 11. The chain's CDR3 is CASRFTGGTAYGYTF. The DNA of the CDR3 is TGTGCCAGCAGGTTCACAGGTGGGACAGCCTATGGCTACACCTTC.